The 28 T cell receptor beta chains in this list originate from one sample, sequenced in a study of T cells in Graves' hyperthyroidism and ophthalmopathy. Regions amplified from RNA transcripts were the TCR beta CDR3 regions. TCR CDR3 underwent first-round RT-PCR with the HTBI primer set. TCRdb reprocessed the multiplex PCR reads via MiXCR and lists one record per CDR3 protein. The table has some 350,000 distinct CDR3 sequences, 15% to 18% seen once; the top ten hold 25% to 35%. The sequenced material came from blood. These TCRs come from a woman aged 18-29 years with Graves' hyperthyroidism that later progressed to Graves' ophthalmopathy.

This clonotype was counted between two and nine times. This rearrangement joins TRBV5-5 to TRBJ1-2; D perhaps matches TRBD1 (5 bases). V was clipped by 0 bases and J by 1 base, with 10 bases between them. This CDR3 has 15 amino acids. Germline assignment: CDR1 SGHKS and CDR2 YYEKEE (reference sequence). CDR3 protein: CASSLAGGLNYGYTF. As DNA, the CDR3 is TGTGCCAGCAGCTTGGCCGGGGGACTTAACTATGGCTACACCTTC.

This clonotype showed up many times. V and J are TRBV13 and TRBJ2-5; 12 bases line up with TRBD2. V lost 4 bases and J lost 4; bases outside the gene matches: 4. CDR1 is PRHDT, CDR2 FYEKMQ, per germline (reference sequence). The CDR3 consists of 15 residues. The CDR3 nucleotides read TGTGCCAGCAGCTCCCTGACTAGCGGGAGAGAGACCCAGTACTTC. The encoded protein is CASSSLTSGRETQYF.

Remarks on this clonotype: A junction end diverges from the germline sequence, so it may reflect a read error. The chain links TRBV3-1 to TRBJ2-1, with TRBD2 as a possible D gene (6 bases). The CDR3 totals 12 residues. CDR1 is LGHDT and CDR2 is YNNKEL in the germline V gene (reference sequence). The DNA for the CDR3 is TGTGCCAGCAGCCAAGCTGAAGGCGGGACGGTCTTC. Translating gives CASSQAEGGTVF.

This clonotype was counted only a few times. The chain is built from TRBV18 and TRBJ2-2; TRBD2 might be the D (5 bases). V shed 2 bases and J shed 6 bases, with 16 bases lying between them. The CDR3 extends over 16 amino acids. Per the germline V gene, CDR1 is KGHSH and CDR2 is LQKENI. CDR3 in DNA: TGTGCCAGCTCACCAAGTGTACGGGGAGTTCCCGGGGAGCTGTTTTTT. Protein: CASSPSVRGVPGELFF.

The chain combines TRBV4-1 with TRBJ1-2; D gene ambiguous. Per germline, CDR1 MGHRA and CDR2 YSYEKL. V lost 1 base and J 4 bases, leaving 7 bases between the germline ends. CDR3 length equals 13 residues. CDR3 sequence reads: CASSQVPFYGYTF. In DNA form, the CDR3 reads TGCGCCAGCAGCCAAGTTCCCTTCTATGGCTACACCTTC.

This clonotype was observed a handful of times. The DNA of the CDR3 is TGTGCCTGGAGTCTCCTCTCTGGAAACACCATATATTTT. Translated: CAWSLLSGNTIYF. V is TRBV30 and J is TRBJ1-3; D not certain. The CDR3 length is 13 residues. Germline V gene data show CDR1 as GTSNPN and CDR2 as SVGIG (reference sequence). V shed 2 bases and J shed 0 bases, with 5 bases lying between them.

This clonotype was detected ten times or more. The chain is built from TRBV28 and TRBJ1-2, with D perhaps TRBD1 (5 bases). CDR1 is MDHEN and CDR2 is SYDVKM in the germline V gene. The length of the CDR3 is 16 residues. V lost 5 bases and J 1 base, leaving 17 bases between the germline ends. CDR3 region: CASSQNWGSLNYGYTF. CDR3 nucleotides: TGTGCCAGCAGTCAGAACTGGGGGAGCCTTAACTATGGCTACACCTTC.

This clonotype has only a few counts. The germline gene is not matched at one end of the junction; a read error may be the cause. The chain carries TRBV10-3 and TRBJ2-5; no definite D call. Germline V lookup: CDR1 ENHRY, CDR2 SYGVKD. This CDR3 has 19 amino acids. CDR3 sequence (DNA): TGTGCCATCAGTGAACAGACACGCTTCGCCGGGTTGTCCGGTAAAGTTATGCACTTC. This translates into CAISEQTRFAGLSGKVMHF.

The V gene is TRBV7-9, the J gene TRBJ2-4; possibly TRBD1 for D (6 bases). V was clipped by 5 bases and J by 0 bases, with 14 bases between them. The CDR3 is made up of 16 amino acids. Germline values: CDR1 SEHNR, CDR2 FQNEAQ (reference sequence). CDR3: CASSRPGELAKNIQYF. The CDR3 DNA sequence: TGTGCCAGCAGCAGACCAGGGGAGCTAGCCAAAAACATTCAGTACTTC.

This clonotype was recorded at least ten times. The chain carries TRBV3-1 and TRBJ2-7; no clear D. Germline-derived CDR1 and CDR2 are LGHDT and YNNKEL (reference sequence). V gave up 1 base and J gave up 2 bases, with 6 bases separating them. The CDR3 loop spans 13 amino acids. CDR3 nucleotides: TGTGCCAGCAGCCAAGCCGCCACCTACGAGCAGTACTTC. Residues: CASSQAATYEQYF.

This clonotype appeared many times. The genes are TRBV6-2 or TRBV6-3 and TRBJ1-2; TRBD1 agrees at 7 bases. V dropped 8 bases and J dropped 2; count of bases not matched to a gene: 14. This CDR3 is 16 amino acids long. Germline loops: CDR1 MNHEY, CDR2 SVGEGT. In nucleotides, the CDR3 is TGTGCCAGCGGGTTCGGTGTGGACAGGCGGAACTATGGCTACACCTTC. It yields the protein CASGFGVDRRNYGYTF.

This chain connects TRBV4-1 to TRBJ2-3, with D uncertain. Trimming removed 2 bases at V and 0 bases at J, with 12 bases between. The germline V gene has CDR1 MGHRA and CDR2 YSYEKL. The CDR3 totals 16 residues. The CDR3 protein is CASSQLGQESTDTQYF. In nucleotides, the CDR3 is TGCGCCAGCAGCCAATTAGGCCAGGAGAGCACAGATACGCAGTATTTT.

This clonotype has more than one count but fewer than ten. This chain uses TRBV30 with TRBJ2-2; a possible D gene is TRBD2 (6 bases). Germline V gene lookup returns CDR1 GTSNPN and CDR2 SVGIG (reference sequence). V lost 5 bases, J lost 5 bases, and 18 bases lay in between. This CDR3 contains 15 residues. Here the CDR3 reads CAWARRGAWTGELFF. The CDR3 DNA sequence: TGTGCCTGGGCGCGGAGGGGCGCTTGGACCGGGGAGCTGTTTTTT.

The CDR3 nucleotides are TGTGCCAGCAGTCTTGCAATAGGGACAGGGGTCTCTGGGGCCAACGTCCTGACTTTC. Translation: CASSLAIGTGVSGANVLTF. This sequence joins TRBV6-1 and TRBJ2-6, with 10 nucleotides matching TRBD1. Germline CDR1 is MNHNS and CDR2 is SASEGT. CDR3 length: 19 amino acids. With 5 bases clipped from V and 0 bases from J, the junction kept 10 bases outside the gene matches.

In its sample, this clonotype was seen many times. V gene TRBV29-1 combines with J gene TRBJ1-4; 9 bases are shared with TRBD1. V was clipped by 7 bases and J by 5 bases; unmatched bases: 2. This CDR3 comprises 12 residues. Germline V gene data show CDR1 as SQVTM and CDR2 as ANQGSEA. CDR3 in DNA: TGCAGCGGTGGACAGGGGAATGAAAAACTGTTTTTT. Encoded protein: CSGGQGNEKLFF.

The chain combines TRBV9 with TRBJ2-7; D may match TRBD1 or TRBD2 (5 bases each). V was pared by 3 bases and J by 2 bases, with 15 bases between. The V gene's germline CDR1 is SGDLS and CDR2 YYNGEE. The CDR3 has 15 residues. For the CDR3, the DNA is TGTGCCAGCAGCGGCGACGGGGCGCCCGCCTACGAGCAGTACTTC. This encodes CASSGDGAPAYEQYF.

This clonotype has just one count. This may stem from a read error, because a much larger clone lies one nucleotide away. The chain uses TRBV3-1 and TRBJ2-1; TRBD1 matches at 7 bases. The CDR3 length is 14 residues. Germline V gene sequence: CDR1 LGHDT, CDR2 YNNKEL (reference sequence). CDR3 coding DNA: TGTGCCAGCAGCCAAGCAGGGGGTATCAATGAGCTGTTCTTC. Its protein product is CASSQAGGINELFF.

The chain's CDR3 is CASEARTSGNTGELFF. Written as DNA, the CDR3 is TGTGCCAGCGAGGCCAGGACTAGCGGGAACACCGGGGAGCTGTTTTTT. The V call is TRBV6-1, the J call TRBJ2-2; 10 bases agree with TRBD2. The CDR3 length is 16 residues. The junction had 7 bases not matched to a gene; V was cut back by 8 bases and J by 1 base. CDR1 and CDR2 (germline): MNHNS, SASEGT.

This chain links TRBV29-1 with TRBJ2-1; D assignment may be TRBD1 or TRBD2 (6 bases each). CDR1 and CDR2 (germline): SQVTM, ANQGSEA. The CDR3 runs to 15 residues. V lost 7 bases, J lost 1 base, and 17 bases lay in between. The CDR3 sequence is CSADRGPGSYNEQFF. The CDR3 DNA reads as TGCAGCGCTGATCGGGGGCCTGGGTCCTACAATGAGCAGTTCTTC.

In this sample, this clonotype turned up many times. The DNA of the CDR3 is TGCAGTGCTAGAGTCCCAGACTCTGGAAACACCATATATTTT. Protein: CSARVPDSGNTIYF. The gene calls are TRBV20-1 and TRBJ1-3; D unclear. Trimming pared 1 base from V and 0 bases from J, leaving 7 bases between. Germline CDR1 is DFQATT and CDR2 is SNEGSKA (reference sequence). The CDR3 is 14 residues long.

This clonotype was counted between two and nine times. V gene TRBV27 combines with J gene TRBJ2-3; maybe TRBD2 (5 bases). This CDR3 region has 14 residues. V lost 5 bases to trimming and J lost 4 bases, with 13 bases between them. Germline values: CDR1 MNHEY, CDR2 SMNVEV (reference sequence). CDR3 sequence: CASSPITLADTQYF. CDR3 sequence (DNA): TGTGCCAGCAGTCCTATCACACTAGCAGATACGCAGTATTTT.

This clonotype has more than one count but fewer than ten. The chain joins TRBV24-1 to TRBJ2-5, with 9 bases identical to TRBD2. Germline lookup yields CDR1 KGHDR and CDR2 SFDVKD. With V trimmed by 9 bases and J by 5 bases, 6 bases remained unmatched. There are 13 residues in the CDR3. In DNA, the CDR3 is TGTGCCACCCAGGGACTAGCTGTGGAGACCCAGTACTTC. Amino acid sequence: CATQGLAVETQYF.

In this sample, this clonotype turned up many times. The chain is built from TRBV6-1 and TRBJ1-1; the D is unclear. With 3 bases removed from V and 6 bases from J, the gap between germline ends came to 11 bases. The CDR3 length is 13 residues. Germline V CDR1 and CDR2: MNHNS, SASEGT. The CDR3 loop reads CASSERVVAEAFF. The CDR3 DNA follows: TGTGCCAGCAGTGAGAGGGTGGTGGCTGAAGCTTTCTTT.

This chain uses TRBV9 with TRBJ2-6; D perhaps matches TRBD1 (6 bases). With 1 base removed from V and 4 bases from J, the gap between germline ends came to 18 bases. Germline lookup yields CDR1 SGDLS and CDR2 YYNGEE. The length of the CDR3 is 18 residues. CDR3 DNA: TGTGCCAGCAGCGTAACGGGTAACAGGGCCGGAGGGGCCAACGTCCTGACTTTC. Residues: CASSVTGNRAGGANVLTF.

This sequence joins TRBV18 and TRBJ2-2, with TRBD2 matching 8 bases. The CDR3 spans 16 residues. Unmatched junction bases numbered 7, after V lost 6 bases and J lost 1 base. Germline assignment: CDR1 KGHSH and CDR2 LQKENI. For the CDR3, the DNA is TGTGCCAGCTCCCCCACTAGCGGAATGAACACCGGGGAGCTGTTTTTT. It translates to CASSPTSGMNTGELFF.

This clonotype was seen more than once but under ten times. The chain combines TRBV20-1 with TRBJ1-5, with D maybe TRBD1 (6 bases). The CDR3 is made up of 14 amino acids. The germline V gene has CDR1 DFQATT and CDR2 SNEGSKA (reference sequence). V was shortened by 4 bases and J by 4 bases, with 14 bases between the two germline ends. CDR3 in DNA: TGCAGTGCTATCAGCGGGACATCGAATCAGCCCCAGCATTTT. It codes for CSAISGTSNQPQHF.

About this clonotype: This may be a read error, as it is one base from a much larger clone. V usage is TRBV18 and J usage is TRBJ2-1, with 11 bases matching TRBD1. The CDR3 has 15 amino acids. CDR1 is KGHSH and CDR2 is LQKENI in the germline V gene. The CDR3 DNA is TGTGCCAGCTCACGGACAGGGGGCATTAACGATGAGCACTTCTTC. This translates into CASSRTGGINDEHFF.

This clonotype was recorded at least ten times. The gene calls are TRBV29-1 and TRBJ2-1, with 9 bases matching TRBD1. The CDR3 runs to 14 residues. Per germline, CDR1 SQVTM and CDR2 ANQGSEA. V lost 3 bases, J lost 8 bases, and 8 bases stayed unmatched. The CDR3 region is CSVERPGQGDEQFF. As DNA, the CDR3 is TGCAGCGTTGAGAGACCGGGACAGGGTGATGAGCAGTTCTTC.